The rows below give T cell receptor beta chains drawn from one sample of a study of blood T cell repertoires in COVID-19. The method was immunoSEQ multiplex PCR; TCRdb's version includes in-frame clones alone and lacks a portion of them. The sample records nearly 95,000 clones, roughly 84% being singletons. Sequenced sample: peripheral blood. These TCRs come from an elderly woman with acute or convalescent COVID-19. The CDR3 runs from the conserved cysteine through the conserved F or W. Each record gives: clone size, V gene, D gene, J gene, CDR3 protein, CDR3 DNA. D genes are given only for firm matches. A row's size may be missing; if present it is once, few, many or a size class.

>NA|TRBV6-1|NA|TRBJ2-7
CASSEVGLRYEQYF
TGTGCCAGCAGTGAAGTGGGACTTCGCTACGAGCAGTACTTC
>few|TRBV12-5|NA|TRBJ1-5
CASGLGAGGNQPQHF
TGTGCTAGTGGTTTGGGGGCCGGTGGGAATCAGCCCCAGCATTTT
>NA|TRBV19|NA|TRBJ1-1
CASSQGRLNTEAFF
TGTGCCAGTAGTCAGGGGCGTTTGAACACTGAAGCTTTCTTT
>NA|TRBV12-3/TRBV12-4|TRBD1|TRBJ2-7
CASSPGTGERYF
TGTGCCAGCAGCCCCGGGACAGGGGAAAGGTACTTC
>NA|TRBV6-2/TRBV6-3|TRBD2|TRBJ2-5
CASSLAGIGPQYF
TGTGCCAGCAGCCTAGCGGGAATAGGACCCCAGTACTTC
>NA|TRBV18|NA|TRBJ1-2
CASSPLQAEYGYTF
TGTGCCAGCTCCCCGCTACAGGCGGAATATGGCTACACCTTC
>NA|TRBV27|NA|TRBJ1-1
CASSLSRGRGQGEAFF
TGTGCCAGCAGTTTATCAAGAGGGCGGGGGCAGGGTGAAGCTTTCTTT
>NA|TRBV19|TRBD1|TRBJ1-5
CAADRGQGNQPQHF
TGTGCCGCGGACAGGGGGCAAGGTAATCAGCCCCAGCATTTT
>NA|TRBV19|TRBD1|TRBJ1-3
CATRDSVPGNTIYF
TGTGCCACCCGGGACAGCGTTCCTGGAAACACCATATATTTT
>NA|TRBV5-1|TRBD1|TRBJ1-2
CASSVTGGNYGYTF
TGCGCCAGCAGCGTGACAGGGGGGAACTATGGCTACACCTTC
>NA|TRBV30|NA|TRBJ2-3
CAWSVGVVADTQYF
TGTGCCTGGAGTGTCGGGGTGGTGGCCGATACGCAGTATTTT
>NA|TRBV6-2/TRBV6-3|TRBD2|TRBJ2-1
CASSSPGLAGGNEQFF
TGTGCCAGCAGTAGCCCGGGACTAGCGGGGGGTAATGAGCAGTTCTTC
>NA|TRBV5-1|NA|TRBJ1-1
CASSRTGGSSNTEAFF
TGCGCCAGCAGCCGGACTGGGGGCAGCTCGAACACTGAAGCTTTCTTT
>NA|TRBV12-3/TRBV12-4|NA|TRBJ2-1
CASSTDTDNEQFF
TGTGCCAGCAGTACGGACACCGACAATGAGCAGTTCTTC
>NA|TRBV7-2|NA|TRBJ2-7
CASSPGGQSTYEQYF
TGTGCCAGCAGCCCCGGGGGACAGAGCACCTACGAGCAGTACTTC
>NA|TRBV27|TRBD1|TRBJ1-1
CASSFTGGMNALGTEAFF
TGTGCCAGCAGTTTCACAGGGGGCATGAACGCTTTGGGCACTGAAGCTTTCTTT
>NA|TRBV5-5|NA|TRBJ1-2
CASSPRQGQNGYTF
TGTGCCAGCAGCCCCCGGCAGGGGCAGAATGGCTACACCTTC
>NA|TRBV30|NA|TRBJ1-2
CAWSVSGYNGYTF
TGTGCCTGGAGTGTATCCGGGTACAACGGCTACACCTTC
>few|TRBV4-3|NA|TRBJ1-5
CASSQATGNQPQHF
TGCGCCAGCAGCCAAGCGACAGGCAATCAGCCCCAGCATTTT
>few|TRBV5-1|NA|TRBJ1-3
CASTPELNSGNTIYF
TGCGCCAGCACCCCGGAGCTGAACTCTGGAAACACCATATATTTT
>once|TRBV19|TRBD1|TRBJ1-2
CASSIHLTGSYGYTF
TGTGCCAGTAGTATCCACCTGACAGGGAGCTATGGCTACACCTTC
>NA|TRBV30|NA|TRBJ1-1
CAWRRETEAFF
TGTGCCTGGAGACGGGAGACTGAAGCTTTCTTT
>NA|TRBV28|NA|TRBJ1-5
CASSFQSYQTGQPQHF
TGTGCCAGCAGTTTCCAATCTTACCAAACGGGTCAGCCCCAGCATTTT
>few|TRBV9|TRBD1|TRBJ2-5
CASSPRTGRETQYF
TGTGCCAGCAGCCCCCGGACAGGGAGAGAGACCCAGTACTTC
>NA|TRBV6-5|NA|TRBJ1-2
CASSTPTGNYGYTF
TGTGCCAGCAGTACCCCGACAGGAAACTATGGCTACACCTTC
>few|TRBV4-2|NA|TRBJ1-4
CASSQDPGEGNEKLFF
TGTGCCAGCAGCCAAGATCCGGGGGAGGGGAATGAAAAACTGTTTTTT
>NA|TRBV14|NA|TRBJ1-1
CASSQHRKNTEAFF
TGTGCCAGCAGCCAGCACAGGAAGAACACTGAAGCTTTCTTT
>NA|TRBV7-2|TRBD1|TRBJ1-4
CASSPHRGSLATNEKLFF
TGTGCCAGCAGCCCCCACAGGGGATCCCTTGCAACTAATGAAAAACTGTTTTTT
>NA|TRBV5-1|NA|TRBJ2-1
CASSLGPGLRINEQFF
TGCGCCAGCAGCTTGGGTCCGGGTCTGAGGATAAATGAGCAGTTCTTC
>once|TRBV21-1|NA|TRBJ1-2
CASIPTAGFYGYTF
TGTGCCAGCATTCCGACAGCGGGGTTCTATGGCTACACCTTC
>NA|TRBV6-6|TRBD1|TRBJ1-4
CASSAQGALTNEKLFF
TGTGCCAGCAGTGCCCAGGGGGCGTTAACTAATGAAAAACTGTTTTTT
>NA|TRBV4-2|TRBD1|TRBJ1-6
CASSQPHGTDNSPLHF
TGTGCCAGCAGCCAGCCGCACGGGACAGATAATTCACCCCTCCACTTT
>NA|TRBV11-2|NA|TRBJ1-1
CASSLLANTEAFF
TGTGCCAGCAGCTTACTGGCAAACACTGAAGCTTTCTTT